These 14 T cell receptor beta chains came from one sample sequenced in a study of control samples from healthy donors and cancer patients. Data came from immunoSEQ multiplex PCR; TCRdb stores just in-frame clones and leaves some out. The sample lists about 29,000 clones, around 90% occurring once. The sequenced sample was formalin-fixed, paraffin-embedded tissue. The receptors here all came from a female donor with melanoma.

The chain is built from TRBV5-1 and TRBJ2-1, with 9 bases matching TRBD2. Germline lookup yields CDR1 SGHRS and CDR2 YFSETQ. V shed 3 bases, J shed 1 base, and the junction held 11 bases outside the gene matches. This CDR3 contains 18 residues. In DNA, the CDR3 is TGCGCCAGCAGCTCGCCCAACTCTAGCGGGACGTCCTACAATGAGCAGTTCTTC. It is translated as CASSSPNSSGTSYNEQFF.

The chain links TRBV5-1 to TRBJ2-1; D possibly corresponds to TRBD2 (6 bases). This CDR3 spans 16 amino acids. The V and J ends lost 0 bases and 4 bases respectively, with 14 bases between them. Germline values: CDR1 SGHRS, CDR2 YFSETQ. CDR3 region: CASSLGSGLGYNEQFF. As DNA, the CDR3 is TGCGCCAGCAGCTTGGGGAGCGGGTTGGGGTACAATGAGCAGTTCTTC.

V gene TRBV6-2 or TRBV6-3 combines with J gene TRBJ2-1; 8 nucleotides match TRBD1. Germline CDR1 reads MNHEY; CDR2 reads SVGEGT. V shed 4 bases and J 12 bases; nucleotides not matched to a gene: 11. This CDR3 has 14 amino acids. As DNA, the CDR3 is TGTGCCAGCAGTTCCGCGACAGGGGCATGGGTGCAGTTCTTC. Its protein is CASSSATGAWVQFF.

The chain recombines TRBV4-2 with TRBJ2-3, with 14 bases matching TRBD2. This CDR3 region has 18 residues. The ends lost 3 bases at V and 4 bases at J; junction bases unmatched: 9. Germline-derived CDR1 and CDR2 are LGHNA and YNFKEQ. CDR3 residues: CASSHLGTSGSQADTQYF. The CDR3 DNA reads TGTGCCAGCAGCCACCTTGGGACTAGCGGGAGTCAGGCAGATACGCAGTATTTT.

This clone was counted a few times. The V and J genes are TRBV19 and TRBJ2-3; 10 bases are shared with TRBD1. Germline V gene sequence: CDR1 LNHDA, CDR2 SQIVND (reference sequence). CDR3 length: 17 amino acids. V shed 1 base, J shed 7 bases, and the junction held 11 bases outside the gene matches. The CDR3 loop reads CASSIAGTGALTYTQYF. The CDR3 bases are TGTGCCAGTAGTATAGCTGGGACAGGGGCCCTTACGTATACGCAGTATTTT.

The chain employs TRBV5-1 and TRBJ1-2; D is unresolved. This CDR3 spans 16 amino acids. V lost 3 bases to trimming and J lost 0 bases, with 15 bases between them. The germline CDR1 and CDR2 sequences are SGHRS and YFSETQ. The CDR3 here is CASSWTTGMANYGYTF. In nucleotides, the CDR3 is TGCGCCAGCAGCTGGACCACGGGGATGGCTAACTATGGCTACACCTTC.

The genes are TRBV30 and TRBJ2-2; 11 bases align to TRBD2. The ends lost 1 base at V and 6 bases at J; junction bases unmatched: 7. The CDR3 length is 16 residues. CDR1 is GTSNPN and CDR2 is SVGIG in the germline V gene (reference sequence). CDR3 DNA sequence: TGTGCCTGGAGTGGGCTAGCGGGAGGTAGCCCCGGGGAGCTGTTTTTT. It specifies CAWSGLAGGSPGELFF. Full variable domain (outside the CDR3, taken from reference TRBV30 and TRBJ2-2): SQTIHQWPATLVQPVGSPLSLECTVEGTSNPNLYWYRQAAGRGLQLLFYSVGIGQISSEVPQNLSASRPQDRQFILSSKKLLLSDSGFYLCAWSGLAGGSPGELFFGEGSRLTVL.

The chain links TRBV2 to TRBJ1-5, with a tentative D call TRBD1 (5 bases). V lost 6 bases, J lost 0 bases, and 9 bases lay in between. Germline CDR1 SNHLY, CDR2 FYNNEI. The CDR3 covers 14 residues. CDR3 nucleotide sequence: TGTGCCAGCAGAGCAGACAGTAGCAATCAGCCCCAGCATTTT. This sequence encodes CASRADSSNQPQHF. The full variable domain, in which reference TRBV2 and TRBJ1-5 provide the parts outside the CDR3, is EPEVTQTPSHQVTQMGQEVILRCVPISNHLYFYWYRQILGQKVEFLVSFYNNEISEKSEIFDDQFSVERPDGSNFTLKIRSTKLEDSAMYFCASRADSSNQPQHFGDGTRLSIL.

This chain connects TRBV2 to TRBJ1-4; tentative D call: TRBD1 (5 bases). The germline CDR1 and CDR2 sequences are SNHLY and FYNNEI. CDR3 length equals 14 residues. Trimming took off 8 bases at V and 0 bases at J, with 10 bases between the two ends. In DNA form, the CDR3 reads TGTGCCAGCGACAAGACAGCAACTAATGAAAAACTGTTTTTT. Protein: CASDKTATNEKLFF.

The chain joins TRBV7-2 to TRBJ2-5; 16 bases are a match to TRBD2. CDR3 length: 18 amino acids. J lost 4 bases, V lost 4 bases, and 9 bases had no gene match. Germline V gene lookup returns CDR1 SGHTA and CDR2 FQGNSA. CDR3 loop: CASSYAGTSGRARETQYF. CDR3 DNA: TGTGCCAGCAGCTACGCCGGGACTAGCGGGAGGGCTCGAGAGACCCAGTACTTC.

The rearrangement uses TRBV18 and TRBJ1-1; D not resolved. Trimming pared 0 bases from V and 3 bases from J, leaving 8 bases between. Germline CDR1 KGHSH, CDR2 LQKENI. The CDR3 runs 14 residues. The CDR3 reads CASSPPLRYTEAFF. The CDR3 DNA reads as TGTGCCAGCTCACCACCCCTAAGGTACACTGAAGCTTTCTTT.

This chain links TRBV5-6 with TRBJ2-1, with 12 bases aligning to TRBD2. V was pared by 0 bases and J by 15 bases, with 4 bases of the junction left unmatched. Germline CDR1 SGHDT, CDR2 YYEEEE. This CDR3 contains 13 residues. CDR3 bases: TGTGCCAGCAGCTTGGGACTAGCGGGAGTTCTGTTCTTC. As protein: CASSLGLAGVLFF. The complete variable domain, with remaining parts taken from reference TRBV5-6 and TRBJ2-1, reads DAGVTQSPTHLIKTRGQQVTLRCSPKSGHDTVSWYQQALGQGPQFIFQYYEEEERQRGNFPDRFSGHQFPNYSSELNVNALLLGDSALYLCASSLGLAGVLFFGPGTRLTVL.

The chain joins TRBV3-1 (or the pseudogene TRBV3-2) to TRBJ2-7, with a tentative D call TRBD1 (5 bases). Between the trimmed V and J ends, which lost 5 bases and 3 bases, there was a span of 14 bases. The V gene's germline CDR1 is LGHDT and CDR2 YNNKEL (reference sequence). The CDR3 totals 14 residues. CDR3 DNA sequence: TGTGCCAGCAGCTTGGACCCTCAGGGCTACGAGCAGTACTTC. Protein: CASSLDPQGYEQYF.

The chain has TRBV24-1 and TRBJ1-6; no clear D gene. The V gene's germline CDR1 is KGHDR and CDR2 SFDVKD. Trimming removed 3 bases at V and 10 bases at J, with 18 bases between. The CDR3 runs to 16 residues. This CDR3 is CATSDLTGRTLSPLHF. CDR3 DNA sequence: TGTGCCACCAGTGATCTTACGGGCCGCACTTTATCACCCCTCCACTTT.